This is a list of T cell receptor beta chains from one sample in a study of blood T cell repertoires in COVID-19. Data came from immunoSEQ multiplex PCR; TCRdb stores just in-frame clones and leaves some out. The table has 37,000 or so clones, 78% seen once; the top ten hold about 35%. The source material was peripheral blood. Every receptor here comes from a man aged 60-69 years with acute or convalescent COVID-19. Each CDR3 is given without its conserved first and last residue. Size is omitted from some rows. Given values are once, few, many or a class for expanded clones.

>TRBJ1-2|-|TRBV6-5
ASKAKYDSNGYT
>TRBJ1-5|-|TRBV5-6
ASSARTGAAFNQPQH
>TRBJ2-3|-|TRBV5-1
ASEREGGTDTQY
>TRBJ1-5|-|TRBV19
ASKTGGGQPQH
>TRBJ2-1|once|TRBV3-1/TRBV3-2
ASSQVHSQIGQGGDEQF
>TRBJ1-1|once|TRBV21-1
ASTGQGMNTEAF
>TRBJ1-3|once|TRBV5-3
ARPRDRRATSGNTIY
>TRBJ2-1|-|TRBV9
ASSVAPTGRSYNEQF
>TRBJ2-1|-|TRBV9
ASSVDPPTGVENEQF
>TRBJ1-5|-|TRBV2
ASTDRGVNQPQH
>TRBJ2-1|-|TRBV7-8
ATESGRGTYNEQF
>TRBJ2-1|-|TRBV28
ASTPRDNEQF
>TRBJ2-5|-|TRBV25-1
ASSEPPGETQY
>TRBJ2-7|few|TRBV25-1
ASSTFDRDEQY
>TRBJ2-7|-|TRBV28
ASSSTQGSSYEQY
>TRBJ2-7|-|TRBV6-6
ASSYARGYEQY
>TRBJ1-3|-|TRBV7-9
ASSLVAAGGNTIY
>TRBJ1-2|-|TRBV12-3/TRBV12-4
ASTPWGDYGYT
>TRBJ2-5|-|TRBV14
ASSQDNRDLETQY
>TRBJ2-2|few|TRBV4-1
ASSQAGQGIGELF
>TRBJ2-7|-|TRBV16
ASSQLKQGITYEQY
>TRBJ1-1|-|TRBV6-5
ASRHRGQPSEAF
>TRBJ2-1|-|TRBV27
ASSLSGQGASEQF
>TRBJ2-7|-|TRBV10-2
ASSEVGIAGGEQY
>TRBJ2-7|-|TRBV5-5
ASSFKSFAVQEQY
>TRBJ2-1|-|TRBV11-2
ASSQIPGNGEQF
>TRBJ2-2|-|TRBV10-2
AVDEGRGRGGELF
>TRBJ1-2|once|TRBV24-1
ATSDFWQANYT
>TRBJ2-7|-|TRBV10-3
AITASGSSYEQY
>TRBJ2-2|few|TRBV24-1
ATSDWVAGVTGELF
>TRBJ2-1|-|TRBV6-5
ASSSGTSQYREQF
>TRBJ1-2|-|TRBV5-6
ASSTGSGTPNYGYT
>TRBJ1-3|-|TRBV19
ASRRGSEGNTIY
>TRBJ2-1|-|TRBV27
ASSSGTSGVSSYNEQF
>TRBJ2-7|few|TRBV6-6
ASSYTTSPTYEQY
>TRBJ1-1|many|TRBV12-3/TRBV12-4
ASTPRRNTEAF
>TRBJ2-1|few|TRBV5-1
ASSSLGQTGDNEQF
>TRBJ2-4|-|TRBV19
ASSTGQTNIQY
>TRBJ2-1|-|TRBV24-1
ATSEGTSGRNEQF
>TRBJ2-3|-|TRBV7-9
ASSFGQGTTDTQY
>TRBJ2-4|-|TRBV2
ASSDAIAKNIQY
>TRBJ2-1|-|TRBV7-9
ASSLTSGINEQF
>TRBJ2-7|-|TRBV21-1
AFLRGPAPYEQY
>TRBJ2-1|-|TRBV5-8
ASSPAGRSSYNEQF
>TRBJ2-7|-|TRBV5-3
ARSPGTSGRAATEQY
>TRBJ1-4|-|TRBV30
AWSVPGGSVEKLF
>TRBJ2-1|-|TRBV10-3
AISEDSFANEQF
>TRBJ2-1|-|TRBV24-1
ATSFRTSGSSKQF
>TRBJ1-2|-|TRBV3-1/TRBV3-2
ASSQDQGRYGYT
>TRBJ2-7|-|TRBV7-9
ASSLGGRGGSYHEQY
>TRBJ2-4|-|TRBV6-6
ASSPRLRPSGKNIQY
>TRBJ2-2|-|TRBV6-5
ASRLAGGNTGELF